This record looks at one T cell receptor beta chain sequence and its context. What it binds is not known. The read halts 3 residues ahead of the CDR3 end, with the missing end drawn from the germline J gene. CDR3 length: 16 residues. Germline CDR1 is SGHRS and CDR2 is YFSETQ. Using immunoSEQ multiplex PCR, the repertoire was profiled, and TCRdb retains in-frame clones only, with some absent. This repertoire includes 20,000 to 25,000 clones. The data were obtained in a study of T cells in women clearing cervical HPV infection. As for the study in general: Women with histologically confirmed HPV16-related CIN3 or worse, 2 with invasive cancer, served as cases. Controls gave blood once infection was undetectable; cases at lesion identification.

Study results and caveats: Richness plus V gene abundances separated cases from controls with AUC 0.65 to 0.85. Cases carried less TRBV6-7 than controls: approximately 0.1% versus 0.16%.

The rearrangement joins TRBV5-1 to TRBJ1-2, with D possibly being TRBD1 (5 bases). The specimen was blood buffy coat. The clonotype comes from a woman between 18 and 69 years old with a cervical HPV16 infection that either progressed to CIN3+ or cleared (not recorded which). Partial CDR3 DNA: TGCGCCAGCAGCTTGCCCGGGACTACGAGCACAGATACC. Encoded protein: CASSLPGTTSTDT. The whole CDR3 region reads CASSLPGTTSTDTYTF.